This note documents a single T cell receptor (beta chain) sequence. Method: immunoSEQ multiplex PCR; TCRdb's copy keeps in-frame clones and lacks some. The sample holds approximately 120,000 clones, over 75% seen once. This entry is derived from a study of blood T cell repertoires in COVID-19. Germline V gene data show CDR1 as WNHNN and CDR2 as SYGVQD (reference sequence). V lost 0 bases and J lost 8, with 16 bases in between. The CDR3 runs to 15 residues. This receptor was taken from a woman aged 45-60 years with acute or convalescent COVID-19. The source material was peripheral blood. V gene TRBV10-1 combines with J gene TRBJ1-2, with D possibly TRBD1 on 5 matching bases. The DNA for the CDR3 is TGCGCCAGCAGTGAGTCTGTTGGGACTTCGTGGGGCTACACCTTC. This sequence encodes CASSESVGTSWGYTF.